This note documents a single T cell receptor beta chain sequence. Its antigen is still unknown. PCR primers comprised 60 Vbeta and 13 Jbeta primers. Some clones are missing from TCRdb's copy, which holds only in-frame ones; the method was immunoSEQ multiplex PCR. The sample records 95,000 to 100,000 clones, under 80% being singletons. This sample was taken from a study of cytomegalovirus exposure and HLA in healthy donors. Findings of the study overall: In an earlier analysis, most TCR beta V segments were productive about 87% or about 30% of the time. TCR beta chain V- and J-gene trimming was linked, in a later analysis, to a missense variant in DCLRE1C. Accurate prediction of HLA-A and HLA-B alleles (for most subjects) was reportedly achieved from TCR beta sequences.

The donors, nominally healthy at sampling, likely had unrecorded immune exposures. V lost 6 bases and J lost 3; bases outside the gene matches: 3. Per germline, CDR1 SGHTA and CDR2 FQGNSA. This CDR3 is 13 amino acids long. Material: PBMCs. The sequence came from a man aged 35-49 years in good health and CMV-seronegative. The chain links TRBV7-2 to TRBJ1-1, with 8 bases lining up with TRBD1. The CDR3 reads CASRVQGDTEAFF. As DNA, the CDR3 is TGTGCCAGCAGGGTACAGGGGGACACTGAAGCTTTCTTT.